The 20 T cell receptor beta chains given below trace back to one sample, sequenced in a study of radiotherapy plus CTLA-4 blockade in lung cancer. Generated by immunoSEQ multiplex PCR, the TCRdb table keeps only in-frame clones and is missing some. Among 35,000 to 50,000 clones listed, roughly 73% were seen once. The source material was peripheral blood, sampled from a patient treated with radiotherapy plus ipilimumab. The source is a human donor with non-small cell lung cancer who had a complete response to radiotherapy plus ipilimumab.

This chain connects TRBV5-6 to TRBJ1-2; TRBD1 agrees at 7 bases. The CDR3 consists of 14 residues. J lost 8 bases, V lost 0 bases, and 7 bases had no gene match. Germline-derived CDR1 and CDR2 are SGHDT and YYEEEE. Here the CDR3 DNA reads TGTGCCAGCAGCTTGGAGGCCAGGGGGGTCGGCTACACCTTC. This encodes CASSLEARGVGYTF.

V and J are TRBV7-2 and TRBJ1-1; D is unresolved. The CDR3 covers 12 residues. V lost 0 bases and J 8 bases, leaving 7 bases between the germline ends. Germline lookup yields CDR1 SGHTA and CDR2 FQGNSA. The CDR3 protein is CASSLALREAFF. CDR3 sequence (DNA): TGTGCCAGCAGCTTAGCTCTGAGAGAAGCTTTCTTT.

V gene TRBV6-1 combines with J gene TRBJ2-4; no firm D call. The CDR3 has 12 residues. Germline CDR1 reads MNHNS; CDR2 reads SASEGT. The V end lost 1 base, the J end lost 6 bases, and 4 bases lay between the germline ends. CDR3 region: CASSEVANIQYF. As DNA, the CDR3 is TGTGCCAGCAGTGAAGTGGCAAACATTCAGTACTTC.

The gene calls are TRBV28 and TRBJ2-2, with 11 positions matching TRBD1. V lost 10 bases, J lost 6 bases, and 7 bases stayed unmatched. Germline loops: CDR1 MDHEN, CDR2 SYDVKM. The CDR3 loop spans 14 amino acids. The CDR3 DNA reads TGTGCCACCCGGACAGGGGGCGAATCCGGGGAGCTGTTTTTT. It codes for CATRTGGESGELFF. Supplemented by reference TRBV28 and TRBJ2-2, the full variable domain reads DVKVTQSSRYLVKRTGEKVFLECVQDMDHENMFWYRQDPGLGLRLIYFSYDVKMKEKGDIPEGYSVSREKKERFSLILESASTNQTSMYLCATRTGGESGELFFGEGSRLTVL.

A remark on this clone: This same CDR3 is encoded by further DNA sequences in the sample. V is TRBV19 and J is TRBJ1-5, with D possibly TRBD1 on 6 matching bases. Per the germline V gene, CDR1 is LNHDA and CDR2 is SQIVND (reference sequence). The CDR3 sequence is 15 residues long. V shed 2 bases and J shed 3 bases, with 11 bases lying between them. The CDR3 nucleotides read TGTGCCAGTAGTATAACTGGGGGCCTCAATCAGCCCCAGCATTTT. This translates into CASSITGGLNQPQHF.

In this sample, this clone turned up a few times. This chain connects TRBV7-8 to TRBJ1-6, with unresolved D. The germline CDR1 and CDR2 sequences are SGHVS and FQNEAQ. The length of the CDR3 is 13 residues. The ends were cut back, 1 base at V and 10 bases at J, with 8 bases in the middle. The CDR3 DNA follows: TGTGCCAGCAGCTTAGAGTTAGTCTCACCCCTCCACTTT. It translates to CASSLELVSPLHF.

The chain is built from TRBV7-7 and TRBJ2-5; the D is unclear. The germline V and J ends were trimmed by 1 base and 2 bases, with 8 bases remaining between them. CDR3 length: 14 amino acids. Germline CDR1 is SSHAT and CDR2 is FNYEAQ (reference sequence). This chain's CDR3 is CASSLVGLQETQYF. CDR3 nucleotides: TGTGCCAGCAGCTTAGTTGGGCTTCAAGAGACCCAGTACTTC. Based on the CDR3 plus reference TRBV7-7 and TRBJ2-5, the full variable domain is GAGVSQSPRYKVTKRGQDVTLRCDPISSHATLYWYQQALGQGPEFLTYFNYEAQPDKSGLPSDRFSAERPEGSISTLTIQRTEQRDSAMYRCASSLVGLQETQYFGPGTRLLVL.

This clone was recorded once. The gene calls are TRBV11-2 and TRBJ2-7, with 10 bases that match TRBD2. The CDR3 contains 15 residues. Germline CDR1 is SGHAT and CDR2 is FQNNGV. The trim removed 3 bases at V and 3 bases at J, leaving 5 bases unmatched. The CDR3 reads CASSFAPSGGYEQYF. The CDR3 DNA reads TGTGCCAGCAGCTTCGCGCCTAGCGGGGGCTACGAGCAGTACTTC.

The chain has TRBV27 and TRBJ2-2; 9 bases align to TRBD2. Germline V gene lookup returns CDR1 MNHEY and CDR2 SMNVEV (reference sequence). Trimming took 0 bases from V and 7 from J; bases not matched to a gene: 12. CDR3 length: 18 residues. The CDR3 region is CASSLSILAGGPDGELFF. DNA of the CDR3: TGTGCCAGCAGTTTATCGATTTTGGCGGGAGGGCCTGACGGGGAGCTGTTTTTT.

The rearrangement links TRBV30 to TRBJ1-1, with 7 bases lining up with TRBD1. The V gene end was trimmed by 6 bases and the J gene end by 6 bases; junction bases not matched to a gene: 19. This CDR3 comprises 16 residues. Germline V gene data show CDR1 as GTSNPN and CDR2 as SVGIG (reference sequence). CDR3 region: CACDNRGGRGSSEAFF. In DNA form, the CDR3 reads TGTGCCTGTGACAATAGAGGGGGCAGGGGTAGTTCTGAAGCTTTCTTT.

This clone was seen a handful of times. CDR3 protein: CAWSQSWLDTGELFF. DNA for the CDR3: TGTGCCTGGAGCCAGTCGTGGCTCGACACCGGGGAGCTGTTTTTT. The chain carries TRBV30 and TRBJ2-2; D unclear. The CDR3 has 15 residues. Trimming took 3 bases from V and 3 from J, leaving 14 bases between them. Germline V gene sequence: CDR1 GTSNPN, CDR2 SVGIG (reference sequence).

This clone was recorded only once. The chain links TRBV7-2 to TRBJ2-7; the D gene is possibly TRBD2 (6 bases). The CDR3 is 14 amino acids. V lost 5 bases to trimming and J lost 3 bases, with 14 bases between them. Per the germline V gene, CDR1 is SGHTA and CDR2 is FQGNSA. CDR3 coding DNA: TGTGCCAGCAGCCGAGGCGGGGTGGTCTACGAGCAGTACTTC. Translating it yields CASSRGGVVYEQYF.

The chain recombines TRBV6-4 with TRBJ2-7; TRBD1 matches 8 bases. Germline CDR1 and CDR2: MRHNA and SNTAGT. V lost 7 bases, J lost 2 bases, and 10 bases stayed unmatched. This CDR3 has 15 amino acids. DNA for the CDR3: TGTGCCAGCACCCTCATCCGGGACAGGACCTACGAGCAGTACTTC. This gives the protein CASTLIRDRTYEQYF.

The V gene is TRBV18, the J gene TRBJ2-3; unclear D gene. Per germline, CDR1 KGHSH and CDR2 LQKENI. The length of the CDR3 is 14 residues. The V end lost 3 bases, the J end lost 0 bases, and 7 bases lay between the germline ends. The CDR3: CASSPGASTDTQYF. DNA for the CDR3: TGTGCCAGCTCACCCGGTGCTAGCACAGATACGCAGTATTTT. The full variable domain, its missing parts supplied by reference TRBV18 and TRBJ2-3, is NAGVMQNPRHLVRRRGQEARLRCSPMKGHSHVYWYRQLPEEGLKFMVYLQKENIIDESGMPKERFSAEFPKEGPSILRIQQVVRGDSAAYFCASSPGASTDTQYFGPGTRLTVL.

The chain recombines TRBV18 with TRBJ1-6, with 8 bases matching TRBD1. This CDR3 is 18 amino acids long. V lost 1 base to trimming and J lost 9 bases; unmatched junction nucleotides: 14. From germline, CDR1 is KGHSH and CDR2 LQKENI. For the CDR3, the DNA is TGTGCCAGCTCACCACGATATGATCGGACAGGGAATAGTTCACCCCTCCACTTT. It specifies CASSPRYDRTGNSSPLHF.

The V call is TRBV6-5, the J call TRBJ1-6; 9 positions match TRBD1. With 5 bases clipped from V and 7 bases from J, the junction kept 6 bases outside the gene matches. Germline V gene lookup returns CDR1 MNHEY and CDR2 SVGAGI. This CDR3 is 15 amino acids long. The CDR3 loop is CASSKQTGGNSPLHF. CDR3 DNA sequence: TGTGCCAGCAGTAAGCAAACAGGGGGCAATTCACCCCTCCACTTT.

V is TRBV7-6 and J is TRBJ2-5; 9 bases line up with TRBD2. The ends lost 1 base at V and 5 bases at J; junction bases unmatched: 11. CDR1 and CDR2 (germline): SGHVS, FNYEAQ. This CDR3 has 17 residues. CDR3 in amino acids: CASSLESSSGVGETQYF. The CDR3 DNA is TGTGCCAGCAGCTTAGAGTCGTCTAGCGGGGTAGGGGAGACCCAGTACTTC.

The V and J genes are TRBV2 and TRBJ2-1, with 8 bases identical to TRBD2. V was pared by 1 base and J by 9 bases, with 14 bases of the junction left unmatched. The CDR3 has 17 residues. CDR1 is SNHLY, CDR2 FYNNEI, per germline. This chain's CDR3 is CASSEEVGLEGKGEQFF. In DNA form, the CDR3 reads TGTGCCAGCAGTGAAGAGGTGGGACTAGAGGGGAAGGGTGAGCAGTTCTTC. Using reference TRBV2 and TRBJ2-1 for the parts outside the CDR3, the full variable domain is EPEVTQTPSHQVTQMGQEVILRCVPISNHLYFYWYRQILGQKVEFLVSFYNNEISEKSEIFDDQFSVERPDGSNFTLKIRSTKLEDSAMYFCASSEEVGLEGKGEQFFGPGTRLTVL.

The rearrangement joins TRBV7-2 to TRBJ1-2; TRBD1 matches 11 bases. This CDR3 is 15 amino acids long. V lost 5 bases and J lost 8; bases outside the gene matches: 10. Germline V gene data show CDR1 as SGHTA and CDR2 as FQGNSA. This chain's CDR3 is CASSRGQGAMEGYTF. The CDR3 DNA follows: TGTGCCAGCAGCCGCGGACAGGGGGCAATGGAGGGCTACACCTTC.

The chain uses TRBV5-4 and TRBJ2-2; TRBD2 matches at 13 bases. The germline gives CDR1 SGHNT, CDR2 YYREEE (reference sequence). V lost 4 bases and J lost 3; bases outside the gene matches: 6. CDR3 length: 17 residues. CDR3 in DNA: TGTGCCAGCAGCCCAGGACTAGCGGGGGTGTACACCGGGGAGCTGTTTTTT. This codes for CASSPGLAGVYTGELFF.